This T cell receptor (beta chain) was found in a study of T cell repertoires in cytomegalovirus infection. One entry per CDR3 protein, called by TCRdb with MiXCR from the reads. The sample carries some 350,000 distinct CDR3 sequences, roughly 36% recorded once. This clonotype was recorded many times. Its antigen is undetermined. Trimming at V came to 1 base and at J to 4 bases, leaving 9 bases not matched to a gene. The CDR3 runs 18 residues. The germline gives CDR1 SGHTA, CDR2 FQGNSA. The chain couples TRBV7-2 to TRBJ2-1; 11 nucleotides line up with TRBD2. Sequencing was performed on cultured PBMCs, taken from culture after CMV antigen stimulation. This receptor was taken from a human donor in good health (CMV status not recorded). Some clones in this sample may be carry-over from other donors' samples. CDR3 DNA: TGTGCCAGCAGCTTAGTAGTTAGCGGGAGGGGGGGGTACAATGAGCAGTTCTTC. Amino acid sequence: CASSLVVSGRGGYNEQFF.